A selection of T cell receptor beta chains follows, all from one sample in a study of post-analysis software for immune sequencing data. TCRdb re-analysed the PCR reads in MiXCR, keeping a single row per CDR3 protein. Found here are 350,000 to 500,000 distinct CDR3 sequences, about 39% of them singletons; the top ten hold about 7.6%. Specimen: blood. The receptors originated from a girl aged 2 to 10 with multiple sclerosis. The conserved cysteine and the conserved F or W are not part of the CDR3 here.

v_gene	j_gene	CDR3aa
TRBV20-1	TRBJ2-7	SARDGWWDYEQY
TRBV20-1	NA	SAVHNLLGDEQY
TRBV4-1	TRBJ2-3	ASSQGGTITDTQY
TRBV4-1	TRBJ1-2	ASRPSRQGRDGYT
TRBV20-1	TRBJ1-5	SASPRAGQPQH
TRBV28	TRBJ2-4	ASSFSLPSRFAKNIQY
TRBV9	NA	ASSGLGHQETQY
TRBV20-1	TRBJ2-5	SATLTGQETQY
TRBV12-3/TRBV12-4	TRBJ2-1	ASSLVRLAGYNEQF
TRBV7-3	TRBJ2-1	ASSASSYNEQF
TRBV27	TRBJ1-1	ASSYRTGRNTEAF
TRBV2	TRBJ2-1	ASSVIDRVLDNEQF
TRBV10-3	TRBJ1-5	ATPGDRSNQPQH
TRBV27	TRBJ2-1	ASSLDLAGNNEQF
TRBV7-7	TRBJ2-5	ASSLGSTGTETQY
TRBV6-2/TRBV6-3	TRBJ1-1	ASSRVWNTEAF
TRBV12-3/TRBV12-4	TRBJ2-5	ASSREGRGQY
TRBV5-4	TRBJ1-4	ASSLETGRVEEKLF
TRBV6-5	TRBJ2-1	ASSFGTSGMGEQF
TRBV18	TRBJ2-3	ASSPSSLSTDTQY
TRBV7-2	TRBJ1-2	ASSLSVSGLWGYT
TRBV7-2	TRBJ2-1	ASSRAPGLAGGSWGEQF
TRBV5-6	TRBJ2-1	ASSPGSWGLRSSEQF
TRBV29-1	TRBJ1-1	SAPGGRGTEAF
TRBV7-2	NA	ASSLEAGVETQY
TRBV29-1	TRBJ2-1	SVAGAVSGSYNEQF
TRBV11-2	TRBJ2-1	ASSSPINEQF
TRBV19	TRBJ2-1	ASSLEGFVNEQF
TRBV29-1	TRBJ2-7	SVVPAIHYEQY
TRBV2	TRBJ1-2	ASRGTDFNYGYT
TRBV6-1	TRBJ2-7	ASRDKGLREQY
TRBV7-7	TRBJ2-7	ASSLEVGGNYEQY
TRBV24-1	TRBJ2-1	ATSDLHNERF
TRBV20-1	TRBJ2-3	SAPRFGDGTDTQY
TRBV5-1	TRBJ1-1	ASMQGMGTEAF
TRBV5-1	NA	ASSSSYWETQY
TRBV18	TRBJ2-5	ASSPLPGLAGAEGETQY
TRBV5-1	TRBJ2-7	ASSFGPEQY
TRBV29-1	TRBJ1-2	SGQQGQLGDGYT
TRBV7-9	TRBJ1-5	ASSLGTGGLLSQPQH
TRBV19	TRBJ2-7	ASSIGDSPYEQY
TRBV24-1	TRBJ2-1	ATSAAPGQGIASGSSYNEQF
TRBV20-1	TRBJ2-3	SARDSSSGNVADTQY
TRBV6-1	TRBJ2-1	ASSEEGLALNEQF
TRBV3-1	TRBJ2-5	ASSDDWRQETQY
TRBV7-2	NA	ASSLEQNYEQY
TRBV28	TRBJ1-1	ASSFYANTEAF
TRBV29-1	TRBJ2-3	SVPSGPTDTQY
TRBV18	TRBJ1-2	ASSPTGAGYT
TRBV28	NA	ASSFQTGGPETQY
TRBV5-8	TRBJ2-5	ASSLLRTSEETQY
TRBV27	TRBJ2-5	ASSTGQGREETQY